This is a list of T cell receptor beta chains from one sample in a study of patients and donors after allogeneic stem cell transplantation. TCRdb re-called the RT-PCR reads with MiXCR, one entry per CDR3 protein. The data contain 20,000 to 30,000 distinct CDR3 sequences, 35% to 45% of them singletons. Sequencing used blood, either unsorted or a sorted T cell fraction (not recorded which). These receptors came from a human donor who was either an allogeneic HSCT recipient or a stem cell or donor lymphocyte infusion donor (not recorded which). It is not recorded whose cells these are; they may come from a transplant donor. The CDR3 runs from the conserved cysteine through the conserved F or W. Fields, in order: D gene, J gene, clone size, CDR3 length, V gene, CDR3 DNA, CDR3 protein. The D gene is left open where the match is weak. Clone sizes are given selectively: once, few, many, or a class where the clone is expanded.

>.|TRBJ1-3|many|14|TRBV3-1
TGTGCCAGCAGCCAAGAAGACAGGGGAAACACCATATATTTT
CASSQEDRGNTIYF
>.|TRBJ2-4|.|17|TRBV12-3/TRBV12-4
TGTGCCAGCAGTTTGGACAGTCCATCCCTGGCCAAAAACATTCAGTACTTC
CASSLDSPSLAKNIQYF
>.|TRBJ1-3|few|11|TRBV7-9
TGTGCCAGCAGCTCACGTCAGGGTGGATATTTT
CASSSRQGGYF
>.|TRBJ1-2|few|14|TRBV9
TGTGCCAGCAGCGTAGAGGGAGGGTCGTATGGCTACACCTTC
CASSVEGGSYGYTF
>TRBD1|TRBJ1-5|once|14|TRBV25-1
TGTGCCAGCAGTGGGGACAGGCTGGATCAGCCCCAGCATTTT
CASSGDRLDQPQHF
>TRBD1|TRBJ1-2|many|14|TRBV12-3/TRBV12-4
TGTGCCAGCAGTTTAACGCAGGGGGGCTATGGCTACACCTTC
CASSLTQGGYGYTF
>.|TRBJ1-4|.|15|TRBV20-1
TGCAGTGCTCGACGAAGGGACGAAACTAATGAAAAACTGTTTTTT
CSARRRDETNEKLFF
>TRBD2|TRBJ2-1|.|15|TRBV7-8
TGTGCCAGCAGCTTGGGGACTAGCGAAGGCAATGAGCAGTTCTTC
CASSLGTSEGNEQFF
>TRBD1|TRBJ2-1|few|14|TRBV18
TGTGCCAGCAAACGGACAGGGGACTACAATGAGCAGTTCTTC
CASKRTGDYNEQFF
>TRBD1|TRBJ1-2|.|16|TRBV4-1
TGCGCCAGCAGCCGATCTGGGGGACAGGGTGTGCCTGGCTACACCTTC
CASSRSGGQGVPGYTF
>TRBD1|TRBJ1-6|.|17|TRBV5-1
TGCGCCAGCAGCTTGGCCAGGGGACAGGACGTCTTTTCACCCCTCCACTTT
CASSLARGQDVFSPLHF
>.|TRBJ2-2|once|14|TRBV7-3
TGTGCCAGCAGCTTAATTATAGGAACCGGGGAGCTGTTTTTT
CASSLIIGTGELFF
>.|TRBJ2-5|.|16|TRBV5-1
TGCGCCAGCAGCTTGGGGCCTGTCGGGATACAAGAGACCCAGTACTTC
CASSLGPVGIQETQYF
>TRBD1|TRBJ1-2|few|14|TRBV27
TGTGCCAGCAGTCTCTCCGGGACAGTCTATGGCTACACCTTC
CASSLSGTVYGYTF
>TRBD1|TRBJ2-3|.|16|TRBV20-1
TGCAGTGCTACGTACAACAGGGGCTCCCTCACAGATACGCAGTATTTT
CSATYNRGSLTDTQYF
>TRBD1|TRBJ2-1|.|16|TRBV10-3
TGTGCCATCAGTGAGTCGGACAGGGACCTCTACAATGAGCAGTTCTTC
CAISESDRDLYNEQFF
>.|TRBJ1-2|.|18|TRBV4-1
TGCGCCAGCAGCCAAACAGCCCTGACTGGGGGTTGGCGGTATGGCTACACCTTC
CASSQTALTGGWRYGYTF
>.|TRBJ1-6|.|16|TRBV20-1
TGCAGTGCTAGAGACCGATCCTTGGTGGATAATTCACCCCTCCACTTT
CSARDRSLVDNSPLHF
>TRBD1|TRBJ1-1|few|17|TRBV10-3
TGTGCCATCAGTGAGTCGCCCTATAGGGGGCAGCTGTCTGAAGCTTTCTTT
CAISESPYRGQLSEAFF
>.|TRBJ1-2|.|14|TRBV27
TGTGCCAGCAGTTCACGGACACTGGGGTATGGCTACACCTTC
CASSSRTLGYGYTF
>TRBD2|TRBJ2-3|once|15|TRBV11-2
TGTGCCAGCAGCCTCCTTACGGGAGGGGGGGATACGCAGTATTTT
CASSLLTGGGDTQYF
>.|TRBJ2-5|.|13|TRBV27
TGTGCCAGCAGTTTAGGCAGGGGACAGACCCAGTACTTC
CASSLGRGQTQYF
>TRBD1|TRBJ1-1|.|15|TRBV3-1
TGTGCCAGCACCAAAGTAGGAGGGGGCAGAACTGAAGCTTTCTTT
CASTKVGGGRTEAFF
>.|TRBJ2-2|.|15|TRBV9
TGTGCCAGCAGCGTTCGTAGCGCGAACACCGGGGAGCTGTTTTTT
CASSVRSANTGELFF
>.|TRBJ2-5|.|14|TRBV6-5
TGTGCCAGCAGTTACTCCACAGGGATCGAGACCCAGTACTTC
CASSYSTGIETQYF
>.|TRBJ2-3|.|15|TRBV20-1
TGCAGTGCTAGGCTGACAGGGACTAGCACAGATACGCAGTATTTT
CSARLTGTSTDTQYF
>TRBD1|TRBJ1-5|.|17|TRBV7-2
TGTGCCAGCAGCCTATACAGGGGCCAGCCTAGCAATCAGCCCCAGCATTTT
CASSLYRGQPSNQPQHF
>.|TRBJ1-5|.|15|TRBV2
TGTGCCAGCAATCCACAGCACCTGGGCAATCAGCCCCAGCATTTT
CASNPQHLGNQPQHF
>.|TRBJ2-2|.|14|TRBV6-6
TGTGCCAGCAGGCCGACTAGTCTCGTCGGGGAGCTGTTTTTT
CASRPTSLVGELFF
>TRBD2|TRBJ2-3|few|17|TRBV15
TGTGCCACCAGCAGACCCGCAGCGGGGGCCTTCACAGATACGCAGTATTTT
CATSRPAAGAFTDTQYF
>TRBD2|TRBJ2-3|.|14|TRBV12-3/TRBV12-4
TGTGCCAGCAGTTTAGGCGGGGGGGCAGATACGCAGTATTTT
CASSLGGGADTQYF